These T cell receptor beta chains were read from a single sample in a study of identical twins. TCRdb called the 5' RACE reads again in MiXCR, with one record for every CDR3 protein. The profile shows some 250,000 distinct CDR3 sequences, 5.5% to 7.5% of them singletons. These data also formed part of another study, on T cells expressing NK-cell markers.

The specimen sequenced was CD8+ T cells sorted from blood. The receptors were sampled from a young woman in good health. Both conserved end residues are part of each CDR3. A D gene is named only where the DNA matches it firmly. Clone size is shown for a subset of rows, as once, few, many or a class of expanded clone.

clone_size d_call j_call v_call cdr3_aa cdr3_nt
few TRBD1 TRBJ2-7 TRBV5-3 CANFTYNRDRGREQYF TGTGCCAACTTCACTTATAACCGGGACAGGGGGCGCGAGCAGTACTTC
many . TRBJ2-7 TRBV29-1 CSVKQGGPSYEQYF TGCAGCGTAAAACAGGGAGGGCCGTCCTACGAGCAGTACTTC
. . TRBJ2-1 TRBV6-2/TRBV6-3 CASSTGPMTHNEQFF TGTGCCAGCAGCACCGGTCCGATGACCCACAATGAGCAGTTCTTC
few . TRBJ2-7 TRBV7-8 CASSLGAAEQYF TGTGCCAGCAGCTTAGGGGCCGCCGAGCAGTACTTC
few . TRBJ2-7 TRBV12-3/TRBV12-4 CASSLFVSYEQYF TGTGCCAGCAGTTTGTTTGTGTCCTACGAGCAGTACTTC
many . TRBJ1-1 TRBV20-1 CSCRTVNTEAFF TGCAGCTGCCGGACAGTGAACACTGAAGCTTTCTTT
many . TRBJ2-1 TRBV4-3 CASSQDGNRYNEQFF TGCGCCAGCAGCCAAGATGGGAACAGGTACAATGAGCAGTTCTTC
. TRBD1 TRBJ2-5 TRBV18 CASSPPRDRDLKETQYF TGTGCCAGCTCACCACCAAGGGACAGGGACCTCAAAGAGACCCAGTACTTC
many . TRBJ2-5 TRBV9 CASSVVDSKETQYF TGTGCCAGCAGCGTAGTGGACAGCAAAGAGACCCAGTACTTC
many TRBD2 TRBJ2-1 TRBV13 CASSPGTSSYNEQFF TGTGCCAGCAGCCCTGGGACTAGCTCCTACAATGAGCAGTTCTTC
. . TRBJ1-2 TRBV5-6 CASSLVGARQPLGYTF TGTGCCAGCAGCTTGGTGGGGGCACGACAGCCCTTAGGGTACACCTTC
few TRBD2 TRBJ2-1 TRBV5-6 CASSVPGTRSNEQFF TGTGCCAGCAGCGTCCCCGGGACTAGGAGCAATGAGCAGTTCTTC
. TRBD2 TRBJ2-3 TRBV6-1 CASRLVTGGGAHTQYF TGTGCCAGCAGGCTGGTAACGGGCGGGGGGGCCCACACGCAGTATTTT
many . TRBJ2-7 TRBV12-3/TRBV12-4 CASSLTGTYAYEQYF TGTGCCAGCAGCCTGACCGGGACTTACGCCTACGAGCAGTACTTC
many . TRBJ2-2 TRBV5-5 CASSVDINTGELFF TGTGCCAGCAGCGTCGACATTAACACCGGGGAGCTGTTTTTT
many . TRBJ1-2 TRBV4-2 CASRSANYGYTF TGTGCCAGCAGGTCCGCTAACTATGGCTACACCTTC
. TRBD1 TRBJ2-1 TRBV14 CASSQVPPLLDRGMYEQFF TGTGCCAGCAGCCAAGTCCCCCCTTTGTTGGACAGGGGTATGTATGAGCAGTTCTTC
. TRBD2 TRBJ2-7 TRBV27 CASSSPSGRETYEQYF TGTGCCAGCAGTTCCCCTAGCGGGAGGGAGACCTACGAGCAGTACTTC
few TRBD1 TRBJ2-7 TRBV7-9 CASSLEGGRAYEQYF TGTGCCAGCAGCTTAGAAGGGGGCCGCGCCTACGAGCAGTACTTC
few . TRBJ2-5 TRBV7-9 CASSLVQGQETQYF TGTGCCAGCAGCTTAGTGCAGGGACAAGAGACCCAGTACTTC
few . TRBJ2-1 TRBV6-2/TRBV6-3 CASSYGSGWFF TGTGCCAGCAGTTACGGGAGCGGCTGGTTCTTC
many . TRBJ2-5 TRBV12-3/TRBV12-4 CASSFSVETQYF TGTGCCAGCAGTTTCAGCGTAGAGACCCAGTACTTC
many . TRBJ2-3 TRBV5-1 CASSAGFTDTQYF TGCGCCAGCAGCGCAGGGTTCACAGATACGCAGTATTTT
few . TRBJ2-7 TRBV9 CASSVGTFGEQYF TGTGCCAGCAGCGTCGGGACCTTTGGGGAGCAGTACTTC
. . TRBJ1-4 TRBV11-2 CASSLDGMGGLGEKLFF TGTGCCAGCAGCTTAGATGGGATGGGGGGGCTGGGTGAAAAACTGTTTTTT
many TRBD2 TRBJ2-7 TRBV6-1 CASSEALGGAGDFEQYF TGTGCCAGCAGTGAAGCGCTGGGTGGAGCGGGAGATTTCGAGCAGTACTTC
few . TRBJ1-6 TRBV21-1 CASSRSRERSDSPLHF TGTGCCAGCAGCAGATCAAGGGAGCGATCGGATTCACCCCTCCACTTT
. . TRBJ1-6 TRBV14 CASAFGLRNSPLHF TGTGCCAGCGCGTTTGGTTTGCGTAATTCACCCCTCCACTTT
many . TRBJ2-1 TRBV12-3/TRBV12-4 CASSLRGAGNEQFF TGTGCCAGCAGTTTAAGGGGGGCCGGGAATGAGCAGTTCTTC